This TCR beta chain was profiled in a study of cytomegalovirus exposure and HLA in healthy donors. CDR3 length: 16 amino acids. V was clipped by 3 bases and J by 1 base, with 16 bases between them. Germline lookup yields CDR1 GTSNPN and CDR2 SVGIG (reference sequence). Generated by immunoSEQ multiplex PCR, the TCRdb table keeps only in-frame clones and is missing some. This repertoire shows some 74,000 clones, over 85% found once; its top ten account for about 3.6%. General study results and limits: Rarity marked most TCR sequences, yet some public TCRs occurred in many donors. The study designated 150 or so TCR beta chains cytomegalovirus-associated. Diagnosis of cytomegalovirus status made by the classifier reportedly showed high specificity and sensitivity.

This clone has just one count. Its matching antigen is unknown. V gene TRBV30 combines with J gene TRBJ1-5; tentative D call: TRBD1 (5 bases). Sequenced: PBMCs. The sequence was collected from a woman in her 30s in good health and CMV-seronegative. The CDR3 nucleotides read TGTGCCTGGAGAGGCTGGGGGGTCGGGAGCAATCAGCCCCAGCATTTT. It yields the protein CAWRGWGVGSNQPQHF.